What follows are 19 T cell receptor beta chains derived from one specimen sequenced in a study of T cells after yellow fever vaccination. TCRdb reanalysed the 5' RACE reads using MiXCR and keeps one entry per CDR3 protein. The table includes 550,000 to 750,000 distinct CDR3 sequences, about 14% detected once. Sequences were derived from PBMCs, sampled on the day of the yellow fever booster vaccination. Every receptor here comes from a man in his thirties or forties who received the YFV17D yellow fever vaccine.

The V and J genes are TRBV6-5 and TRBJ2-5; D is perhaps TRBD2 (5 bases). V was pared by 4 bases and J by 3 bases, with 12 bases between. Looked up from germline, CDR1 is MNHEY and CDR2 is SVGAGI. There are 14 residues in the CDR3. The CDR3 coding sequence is TGTGCCAGCAGTTCCCCCGAGGAGGAAGAGACCCAGTACTTC. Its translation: CASSSPEEEETQYF.

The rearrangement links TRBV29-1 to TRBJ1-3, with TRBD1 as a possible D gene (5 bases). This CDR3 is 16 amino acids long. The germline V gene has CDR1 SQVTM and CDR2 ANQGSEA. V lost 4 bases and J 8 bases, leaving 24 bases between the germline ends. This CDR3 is CSVGLPVRGKGYTIYF. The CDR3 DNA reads TGCAGCGTTGGCTTGCCCGTGCGGGGGAAGGGATACACCATATATTTT.

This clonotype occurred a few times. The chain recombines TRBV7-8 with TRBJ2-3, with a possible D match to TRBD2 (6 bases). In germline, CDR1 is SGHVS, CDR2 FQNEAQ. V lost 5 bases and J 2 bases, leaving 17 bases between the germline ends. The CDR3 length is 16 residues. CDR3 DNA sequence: TGTGCCAGCAGCCCCAGCCGACTAGTGAACACAGATACGCAGTATTTT. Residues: CASSPSRLVNTDTQYF.

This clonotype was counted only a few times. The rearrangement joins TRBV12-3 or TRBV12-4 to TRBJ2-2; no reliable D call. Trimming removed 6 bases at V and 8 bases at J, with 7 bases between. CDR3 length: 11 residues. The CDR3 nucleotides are TGTGCCAGCAGGCAGAGGGGGGAGCTGTTTTTT. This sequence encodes CASRQRGELFF.

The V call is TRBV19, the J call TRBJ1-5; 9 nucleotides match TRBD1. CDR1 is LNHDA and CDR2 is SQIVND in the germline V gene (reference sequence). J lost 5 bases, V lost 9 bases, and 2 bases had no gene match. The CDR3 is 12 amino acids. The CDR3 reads CASRDRDQPQHF. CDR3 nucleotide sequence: TGTGCCAGCAGGGACAGGGATCAGCCCCAGCATTTT.

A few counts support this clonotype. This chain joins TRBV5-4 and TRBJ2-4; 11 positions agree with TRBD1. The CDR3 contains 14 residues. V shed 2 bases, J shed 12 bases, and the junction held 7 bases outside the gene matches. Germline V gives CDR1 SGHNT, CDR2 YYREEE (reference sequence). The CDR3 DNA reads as TGTGCCAGCAGCTTTAAGGGGACAGGGGGAACTCAGTACTTC. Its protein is CASSFKGTGGTQYF.

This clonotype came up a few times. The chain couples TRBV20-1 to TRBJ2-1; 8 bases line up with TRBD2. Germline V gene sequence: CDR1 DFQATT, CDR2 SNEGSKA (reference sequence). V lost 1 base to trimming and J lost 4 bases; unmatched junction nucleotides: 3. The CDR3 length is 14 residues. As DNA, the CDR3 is TGCAGTGCTAGAGGTAGCGGGGCTTACAATGAGCAGTTCTTC. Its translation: CSARGSGAYNEQFF.

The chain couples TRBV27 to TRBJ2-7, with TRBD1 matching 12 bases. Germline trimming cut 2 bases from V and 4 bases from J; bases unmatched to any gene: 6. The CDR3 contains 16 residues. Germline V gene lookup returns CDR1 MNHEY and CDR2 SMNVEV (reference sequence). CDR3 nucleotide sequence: TGTGCCAGCAGTTTAGGGACAGGGGGCATGGAGTACGAGCAGTACTTC. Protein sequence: CASSLGTGGMEYEQYF.

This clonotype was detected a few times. The CDR3 is CASRQGHYNEQFF. The CDR3 DNA reads as TGTGCCAGCCGACAGGGGCATTACAATGAGCAGTTCTTC. The genes are TRBV28 and TRBJ2-1, with 8 bases that match TRBD1. The germline gives CDR1 MDHEN, CDR2 SYDVKM. This CDR3 has 13 residues. Trimming took 8 bases from V and 4 from J; bases not matched to a gene: 4.

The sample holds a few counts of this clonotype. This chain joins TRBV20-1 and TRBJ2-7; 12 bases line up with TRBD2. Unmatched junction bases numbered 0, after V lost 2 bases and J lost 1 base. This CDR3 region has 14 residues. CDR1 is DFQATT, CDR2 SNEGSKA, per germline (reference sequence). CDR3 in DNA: TGCAGTGCTAGACTAGCGGGAGGGTCCTACGAGCAGTACTTC. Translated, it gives CSARLAGGSYEQYF.

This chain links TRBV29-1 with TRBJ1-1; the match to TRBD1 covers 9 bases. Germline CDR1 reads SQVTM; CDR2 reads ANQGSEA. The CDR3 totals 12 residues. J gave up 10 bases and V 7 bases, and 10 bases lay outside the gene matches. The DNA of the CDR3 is TGCAGCGCACCTTTACAGGGGGCGCGAGCTTTCTTT. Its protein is CSAPLQGARAFF.

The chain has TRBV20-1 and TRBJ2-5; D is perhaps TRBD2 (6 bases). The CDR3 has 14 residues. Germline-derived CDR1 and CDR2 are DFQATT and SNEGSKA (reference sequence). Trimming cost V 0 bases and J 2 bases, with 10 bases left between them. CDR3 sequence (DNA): TGCAGTGCTAGAGATTTAGCGGAACAAGAGACCCAGTACTTC. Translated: CSARDLAEQETQYF.

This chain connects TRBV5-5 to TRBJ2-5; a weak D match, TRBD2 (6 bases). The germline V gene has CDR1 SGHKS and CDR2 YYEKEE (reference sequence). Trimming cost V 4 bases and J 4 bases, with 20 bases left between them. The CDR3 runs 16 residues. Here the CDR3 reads CASSTTGLTAGETQYF. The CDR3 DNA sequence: TGTGCCAGCAGCACAACGGGACTGACGGCCGGAGAGACCCAGTACTTC.

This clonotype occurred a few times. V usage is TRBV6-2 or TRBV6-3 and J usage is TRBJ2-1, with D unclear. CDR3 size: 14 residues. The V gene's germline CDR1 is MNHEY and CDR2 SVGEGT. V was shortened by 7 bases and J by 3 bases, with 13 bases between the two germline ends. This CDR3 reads CASIRGDIYNEQFF. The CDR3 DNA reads TGTGCCAGCATTAGAGGAGACATCTACAATGAGCAGTTCTTC.

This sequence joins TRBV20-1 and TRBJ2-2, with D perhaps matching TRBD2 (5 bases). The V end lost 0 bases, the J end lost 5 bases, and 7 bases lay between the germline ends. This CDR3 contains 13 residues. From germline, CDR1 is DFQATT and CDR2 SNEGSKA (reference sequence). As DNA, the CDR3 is TGCAGTGCTAGAGATAGGACTACCGGGGAGCTGTTTTTT. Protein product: CSARDRTTGELFF.

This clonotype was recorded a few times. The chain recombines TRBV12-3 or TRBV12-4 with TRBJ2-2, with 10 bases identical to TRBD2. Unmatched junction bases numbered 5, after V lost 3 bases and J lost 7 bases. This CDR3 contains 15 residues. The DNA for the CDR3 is TGTGCCAGCAGTTTCCGAGCGGGAGGGTTCGGGGAGCTGTTTTTT. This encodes CASSFRAGGFGELFF.

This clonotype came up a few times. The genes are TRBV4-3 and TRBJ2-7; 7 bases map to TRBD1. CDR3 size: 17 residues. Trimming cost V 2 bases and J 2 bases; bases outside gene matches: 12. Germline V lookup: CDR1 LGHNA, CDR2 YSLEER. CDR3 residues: CASSQTFSTGITYEQYF. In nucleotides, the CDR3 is TGCGCCAGCAGCCAAACCTTTTCGACAGGGATTACCTACGAGCAGTACTTC.

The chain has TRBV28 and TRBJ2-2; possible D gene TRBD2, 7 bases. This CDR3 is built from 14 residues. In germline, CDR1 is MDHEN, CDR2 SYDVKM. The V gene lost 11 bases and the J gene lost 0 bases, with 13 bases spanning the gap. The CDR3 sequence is CAGGAGPNTGELFF. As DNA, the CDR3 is TGTGCCGGGGGGGCAGGTCCGAACACCGGGGAGCTGTTTTTT.

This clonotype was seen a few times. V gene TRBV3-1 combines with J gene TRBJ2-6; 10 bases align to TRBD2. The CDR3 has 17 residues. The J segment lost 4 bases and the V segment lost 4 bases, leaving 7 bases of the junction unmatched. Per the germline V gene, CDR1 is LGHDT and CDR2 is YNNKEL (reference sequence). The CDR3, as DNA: TGTGCCAGCAGCCCATCAGCGGGAGGGGCAGGGGCCAACGTCCTGACTTTC. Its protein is CASSPSAGGAGANVLTF.